The source of this T cell receptor (beta chain) is a study of blood T cell repertoires in COVID-19. Study background: Acute-phase and convalescent COVID-19 samples originated in the United States, Italy and Spain.

Using immunoSEQ multiplex PCR, the repertoire was profiled, and TCRdb retains in-frame clones only, with some absent. The sample shows under 300,000 clones, around 85% of them seen only once. The V and J ends lost 3 bases and 6 bases respectively, with 20 bases between them. The CDR3 loop spans 15 amino acids. Per germline, CDR1 GTSNPN and CDR2 SVGIG (reference sequence). V is TRBV30 and J is TRBJ1-1, with D possibly TRBD1 on 6 matching bases. The specimen sequenced was peripheral blood. The receptor comes from a middle-aged woman with active or convalescent COVID-19. The chain's CDR3 is CAWRARRAGVPEAFF. CDR3 nucleotide sequence: TGTGCCTGGAGAGCCCGAAGGGCAGGGGTGCCTGAAGCTTTCTTT.